The T cell receptor (beta chain) described here comes from a study of cytomegalovirus exposure and HLA in healthy donors. Regarding the study as a whole: Another analysis was done later, and it associated around 16,000 TCR beta sequences with HLA alleles at 0.05 false discovery rate.

Only one count was recorded for this clone. The antigen remains unidentified. 60 Vbeta and 13 Jbeta primers were used in PCR. Clones were read by immunoSEQ multiplex PCR, and TCRdb kept only the in-frame ones, dropping some. This table holds 170,000 or so clones, under 85% found once. Per germline, CDR1 SGHNT and CDR2 YYREEE (reference sequence). The junction had 8 bases not matched to a gene; V was cut back by 3 bases and J by 3 bases. There are 16 residues in the CDR3. Input material: PBMCs. This TCR came from a woman younger than 45 in good health and CMV-seronegative. The chain links TRBV5-4 to TRBJ2-3, with 9 bases lining up with TRBD2. The CDR3 DNA reads TGTGCCAGCAGCTCGGGGACTAGCCGTAGTACAGATACGCAGTATTTT. The encoded protein is CASSSGTSRSTDTQYF.